The present T cell receptor beta chain was sequenced within a study of blood T cell repertoires in COVID-19. Turning to the study itself: Samples of COVID-19 (acute and convalescent) were obtained from the United States, Italy and Spain.

Germline assignment: CDR1 SGHAT and CDR2 FQNNGV. The CDR3 spans 15 residues. The trim removed 5 bases at V and 6 bases at J, leaving 12 bases unmatched. Participants' reported clinical history set cohort assignment. The method was immunoSEQ multiplex PCR; TCRdb's version includes in-frame clones alone and lacks a portion of them. The sample lists 450,000 to 500,000 clones, more than 85% occurring once. Sequencing input: PBMCs or T cells enriched from blood (not recorded which). The rearrangement joins TRBV11-2 to TRBJ2-5, with 7 bases aligning to TRBD1. The receptor was derived from a woman aged 60-75 years who had recovered from COVID-19. The DNA of the CDR3 is TGTGCCAGCAGCCCTATTCCCGACAGGGTGCAGACCCAGTACTTC. Its protein is CASSPIPDRVQTQYF.